The clone carrying this T cell receptor beta chain showed up just a few times. The CDR3 runs to 14 residues. Trimming took off 5 bases at V and 7 bases at J, with 18 bases between the two ends. Germline CDR1 SQVTM, CDR2 ANQGSEA. Only in-frame clones appear in the TCRdb table, and some are missing; sequencing was by immunoSEQ multiplex PCR. Among 70,000 to 75,000 clones listed, approximately 86% were seen once. This sample was taken from a study of T cell changes during pregnancy in multiple sclerosis. This sequence was found in a female donor with multiple sclerosis, enrolled in a pregnancy study. J is TRBJ1-5 and V is TRBV29-1; the D gene is possibly TRBD1 (5 bases). Sample: peripheral blood, taken before pregnancy. The CDR3 loop reads CSVIFRDLGQPQHF. CDR3 coding DNA: TGCAGCGTTATATTCCGGGACTTAGGGCAGCCCCAGCATTTT.